The source of this T cell receptor (beta chain) is a study of human thymus T cells. Whole-study results and caveats: There were highly overlapping thymic repertoires among unrelated individuals, as related research reported. It looked as if thymic and blood repertoires used V and J genes in a biased way.

Points on this clone: Its antigen remains unidentified.

Thymus tissue for the work was resected from patients undergoing corrective heart surgery. Corrective surgery for congenital heart defects was being performed on the healthy Finnish infants who were the donors. Produced via immunoSEQ multiplex PCR; TCRdb's table is partial and in-frame only. The sample carries under 150,000 clones, around 96% recorded once. The receptor was isolated from a boy under two years old with a congenital heart defect but otherwise immunologically healthy. Sample: thymus tissue.

The CDR3 here is CASNHRGAGSTDTQYF. Here the CDR3 DNA reads TGTGCCAGCAACCACCGGGGGGCAGGTAGCACAGATACGCAGTATTTT. This rearrangement joins TRBV7-9 to TRBJ2-3; D possibly corresponds to TRBD2 (7 bases). V gave up 7 bases and J gave up 0 bases, with 17 bases separating them. The CDR3 has 16 amino acids. CDR1 is SEHNR and CDR2 is FQNEAQ in the germline V gene (reference sequence).